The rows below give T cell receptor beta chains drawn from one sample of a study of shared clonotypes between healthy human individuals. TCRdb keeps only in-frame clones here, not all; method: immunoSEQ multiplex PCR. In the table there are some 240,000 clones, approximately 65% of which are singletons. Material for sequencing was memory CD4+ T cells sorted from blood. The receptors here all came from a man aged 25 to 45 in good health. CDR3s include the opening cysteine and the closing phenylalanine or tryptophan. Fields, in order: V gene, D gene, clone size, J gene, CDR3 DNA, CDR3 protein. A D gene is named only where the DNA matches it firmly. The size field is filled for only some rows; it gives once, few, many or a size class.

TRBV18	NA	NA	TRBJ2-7	TGTGCCAGCTCAAACCCGGAACAGGCGAGGGGCTACGAGCAGTACTTC	CASSNPEQARGYEQYF
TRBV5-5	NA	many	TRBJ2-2	TGTGCCAGCAGCTTATGGCAGGGCCCAGCCGGGGAGCTGTTTTTT	CASSLWQGPAGELFF
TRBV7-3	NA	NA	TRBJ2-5	TGTGCCAGCAGCTACCCTCGGGGACCAGGCCCAGAGACCCAGTACTTC	CASSYPRGPGPETQYF
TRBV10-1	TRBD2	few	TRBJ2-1	TGCGCCAGCAGTGAGTCCGGCGTCTTTTCGGGACTAGCATCAAATGAGCAGTTCTTC	CASSESGVFSGLASNEQFF
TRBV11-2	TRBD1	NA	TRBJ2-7	TGTGCCAGCAGCTCACCCCGGACAGGGGGCTACGAGCAGTACTTC	CASSSPRTGGYEQYF
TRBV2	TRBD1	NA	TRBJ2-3	TGTGCCAGCAGGACCGGGACAGGGGCGATGGATACGCAGTATTTT	CASRTGTGAMDTQYF
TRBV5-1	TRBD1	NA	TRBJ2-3	TGCGCCAGCAGCGGAACGGGACAGGGGGGTTCAGATACGCAGTATTTT	CASSGTGQGGSDTQYF
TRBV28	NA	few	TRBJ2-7	TGTGCCAGCAGTTCTGCCCTCACACAGGCGCCACTCACCTACGAGCAGTACTTC	CASSSALTQAPLTYEQYF
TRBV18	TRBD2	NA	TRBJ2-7	TGTGCCAGCTCATCGGGACTAGCGGGGGACTACGAGCAGTACTTC	CASSSGLAGDYEQYF
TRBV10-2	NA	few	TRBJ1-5	TGCGCCAGCAGTCAAAGCAATCAGCCCCAGCATTTT	CASSQSNQPQHF
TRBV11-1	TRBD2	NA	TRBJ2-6	TGTGCCAGCAGGACGGGGGGACTTCCTGGGGCCAACGTCCTGACTTTC	CASRTGGLPGANVLTF
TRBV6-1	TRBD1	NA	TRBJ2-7	TGTGCCAGCAAGCCGGACAGGGACTCCTACGAGCAGTACTTC	CASKPDRDSYEQYF
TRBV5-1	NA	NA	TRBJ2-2	TGCGCCAGCCGGGTCCCGACCACGAACACCGGGGAGCTGTTTTTT	CASRVPTTNTGELFF
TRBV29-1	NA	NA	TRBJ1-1	TGCAGCGTTGCTAACTCGAACACTGAAGCTTTCTTT	CSVANSNTEAFF
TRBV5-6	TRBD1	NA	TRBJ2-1	TGTGCCAGCAGCTGGTCTCCTACAGGGGTCTCCTACAATGAGCAGTTCTTC	CASSWSPTGVSYNEQFF
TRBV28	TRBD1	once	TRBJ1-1	TGTGCCAGCAACCCGCCGGGACAGCTAAAAGAAGCTTTCTTT	CASNPPGQLKEAFF
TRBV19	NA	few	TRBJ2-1	TGTGCCAGCGGAAGCAGGGGGGACAATGAGCAGTTCTTC	CASGSRGDNEQFF
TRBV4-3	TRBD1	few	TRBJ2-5	TGCGCCAGCAGCCAGGAGCACAGGGGGCGGGAGACCCAGTACTTC	CASSQEHRGRETQYF
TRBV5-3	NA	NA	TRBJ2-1	TGTGCCAGAAGCGGGATTGAGCTCCCCCGACGCATGGAGCAGTTCTTC	CARSGIELPRRMEQFF
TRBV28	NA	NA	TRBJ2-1	TGTGCCAGCAGGAAGAGGGAAGGCTCCTACAATGAGCAGTTCTTC	CASRKREGSYNEQFF
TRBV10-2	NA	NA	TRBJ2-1	TGCGCCAGCAGTGAGTTCGCTGGAGGCGATGAGCAGTTCTTC	CASSEFAGGDEQFF
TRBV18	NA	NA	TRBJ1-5	TGTGCCAGCTCACCACCGAACCAGATTAGCAATCAGCCCCAGCATTTT	CASSPPNQISNQPQHF
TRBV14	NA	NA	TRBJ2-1	TGTGCCAGCAGCCTTGTCTTTGAGCAGTTCTTC	CASSLVFEQFF
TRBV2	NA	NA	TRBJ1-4	TGTGCCAGCATCACGGGTTTGCTCAGAAAGGAAAAACTGTTTTTT	CASITGLLRKEKLFF
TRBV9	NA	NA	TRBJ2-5	TGTGCCAGCAGCGTAAGAGGGACTGGCCCCATGGAGACCCAGTACTTC	CASSVRGTGPMETQYF
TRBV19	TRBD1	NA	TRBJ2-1	TGTGCCAGTAGTCGCCTCTGGGACAGGGGGAATGAGCAGTTCTTC	CASSRLWDRGNEQFF
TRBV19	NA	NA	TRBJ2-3	TGTGCCAGTAGCAATGGTTTCCAGGGGCGAACAGATACGCAGTATTTT	CASSNGFQGRTDTQYF
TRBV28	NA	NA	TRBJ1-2	TGTGCCAGCAGGATCGGGGGGCGGGATGGCTACACCTTC	CASRIGGRDGYTF
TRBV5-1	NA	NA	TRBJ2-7	TGCGCCAGCAGACCCGACAATTACGAGCAGTACTTC	CASRPDNYEQYF
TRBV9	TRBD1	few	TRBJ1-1	TGTGCCAGCAGCGTAGTGGCAGGGGGAACTACTGAAGCTTTCTTT	CASSVVAGGTTEAFF
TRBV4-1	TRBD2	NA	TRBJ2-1	TGCGCCAGCAGCCACCCATCCCTTCTGGCGGGAGGGTATTACAATGAGCAGTTCTTC	CASSHPSLLAGGYYNEQFF
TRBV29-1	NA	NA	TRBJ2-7	TGCAGCGTTGACAGGGGTGGGGACGAGCAGTACTTC	CSVDRGGDEQYF
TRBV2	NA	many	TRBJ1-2	TGTGCCATGACAGCTGAAGCTAACTATGGCTACACCTTC	CAMTAEANYGYTF
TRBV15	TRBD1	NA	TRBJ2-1	TGTGCCACCAGCAGAGATCCCTTCCGACAGGGGGATGAGCAGTTCTTC	CATSRDPFRQGDEQFF
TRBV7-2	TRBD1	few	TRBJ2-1	TGTGCCAGCAGCTTTCAAACAGGGGATAGTGAGCAGTTCTTC	CASSFQTGDSEQFF
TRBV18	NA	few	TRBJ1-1	TGTGCCAGCTCACCACGCAGGCTTTTGAACACTGAAGCTTTCTTT	CASSPRRLLNTEAFF
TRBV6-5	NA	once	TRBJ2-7	TGTGCCAGCAGTTACTCGATCGGCGGGATACACCACGAGCAGTACTTC	CASSYSIGGIHHEQYF